This T cell receptor beta chain was found in a study of blood T cell repertoires in COVID-19. Under the authors' procedure: Cell counts per sample came from amplifying reference gene primers. Clones were read by immunoSEQ multiplex PCR, and TCRdb kept only the in-frame ones, dropping some. Clonal size and the V and J genes are those of that table, whereas D and trimming came from the DNA. The table has 150,000 to 200,000 clones, about 80% seen once. In germline, CDR1 is GTSNPN, CDR2 SVGIG (reference sequence). Losses at the gene ends were 1 base for V and 7 bases for J; bases not matched to a gene: 4. This CDR3 has 14 amino acids.

This TCR was recovered from a human donor with acute or convalescent COVID-19. The donor label of this sample is uncertain. Sequencing used peripheral blood. The rearrangement links TRBV30 to TRBJ1-4, with TRBD1 identical over 9 bases. CDR3 region: CAWSAGQGFEKLFF. The CDR3 coding sequence is TGTGCCTGGAGTGCGGGACAGGGATTTGAAAAACTGTTTTTT.